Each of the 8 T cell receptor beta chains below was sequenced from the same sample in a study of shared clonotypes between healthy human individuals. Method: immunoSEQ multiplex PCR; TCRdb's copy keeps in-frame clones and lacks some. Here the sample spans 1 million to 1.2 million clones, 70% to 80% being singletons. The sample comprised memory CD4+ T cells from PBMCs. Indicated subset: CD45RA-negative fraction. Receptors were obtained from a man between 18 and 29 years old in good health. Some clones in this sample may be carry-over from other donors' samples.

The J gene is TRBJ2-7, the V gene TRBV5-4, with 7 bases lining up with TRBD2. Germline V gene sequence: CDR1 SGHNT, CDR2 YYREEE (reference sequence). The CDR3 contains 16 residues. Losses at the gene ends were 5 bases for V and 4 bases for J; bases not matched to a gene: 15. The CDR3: CASRPRLGGSIYEQYF. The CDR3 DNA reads TGTGCCAGCAGACCCCGTTTGGGCGGGAGTATTTACGAGCAGTACTTC.

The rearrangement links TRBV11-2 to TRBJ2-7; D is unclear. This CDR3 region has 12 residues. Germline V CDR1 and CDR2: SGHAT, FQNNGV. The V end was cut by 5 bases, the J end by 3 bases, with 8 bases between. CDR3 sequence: CASSLAYYEQYF. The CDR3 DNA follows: TGTGCCAGCAGCCTCGCCTACTACGAGCAGTACTTC. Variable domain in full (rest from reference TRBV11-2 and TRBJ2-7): EAGVAQSPRYKIIEKRQSVAFWCNPISGHATLYWYQQILGQGPKLLIQFQNNGVVDDSQLPKDRFSAERLKGVDSTLKIQPAKLEDSAVYLCASSLAYYEQYFGPGTRLTVT.

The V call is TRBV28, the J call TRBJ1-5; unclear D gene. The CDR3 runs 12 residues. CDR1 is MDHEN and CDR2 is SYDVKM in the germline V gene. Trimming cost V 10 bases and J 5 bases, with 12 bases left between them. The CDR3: CATQIFDQPQHF. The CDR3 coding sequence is TGTGCCACTCAGATATTCGATCAGCCCCAGCATTTT.

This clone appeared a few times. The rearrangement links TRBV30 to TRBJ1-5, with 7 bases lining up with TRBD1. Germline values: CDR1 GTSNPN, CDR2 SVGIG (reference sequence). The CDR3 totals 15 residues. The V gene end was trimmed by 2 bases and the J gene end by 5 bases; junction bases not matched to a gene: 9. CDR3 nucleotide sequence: TGTGCCTGGAGTACGCCCAGGGGGAGACATCAGCCCCAGCATTTT. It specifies CAWSTPRGRHQPQHF. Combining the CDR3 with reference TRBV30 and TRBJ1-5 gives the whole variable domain SQTIHQWPATLVQPVGSPLSLECTVEGTSNPNLYWYRQAAGRGLQLLFYSVGIGQISSEVPQNLSASRPQDRQFILSSKKLLLSDSGFYLCAWSTPRGRHQPQHFGDGTRLSIL.

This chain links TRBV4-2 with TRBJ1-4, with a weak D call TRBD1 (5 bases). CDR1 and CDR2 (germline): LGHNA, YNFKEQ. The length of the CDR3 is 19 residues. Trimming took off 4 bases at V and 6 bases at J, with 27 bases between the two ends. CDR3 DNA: TGTGCCAGCAGCCGATTACGGGGGGACTCAGACATTAGGGATGAAAAACTGTTTTTT. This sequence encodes CASSRLRGDSDIRDEKLFF.

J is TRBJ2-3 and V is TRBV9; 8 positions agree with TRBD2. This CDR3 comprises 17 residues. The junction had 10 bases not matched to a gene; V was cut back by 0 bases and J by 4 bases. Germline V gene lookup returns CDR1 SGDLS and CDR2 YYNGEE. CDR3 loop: CASSVGRAGAGADTQYF. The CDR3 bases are TGTGCCAGCAGCGTAGGCCGAGCGGGAGCCGGGGCAGATACGCAGTATTTT.

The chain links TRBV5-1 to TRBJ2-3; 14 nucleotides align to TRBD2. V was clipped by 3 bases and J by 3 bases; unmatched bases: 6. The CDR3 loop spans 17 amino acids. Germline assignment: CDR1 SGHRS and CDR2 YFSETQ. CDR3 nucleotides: TGCGCCAGCAGCTATGGGACTAGCGGGAGATTGACAGATACGCAGTATTTT. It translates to CASSYGTSGRLTDTQYF.

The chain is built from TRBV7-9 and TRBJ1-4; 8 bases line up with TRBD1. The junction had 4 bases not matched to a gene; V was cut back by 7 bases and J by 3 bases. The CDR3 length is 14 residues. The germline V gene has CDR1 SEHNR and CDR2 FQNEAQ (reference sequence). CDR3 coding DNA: TGTGCCAGCATCCCGACAGGGGCTAATGAAAAACTGTTTTTT. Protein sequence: CASIPTGANEKLFF.